Given below is one T cell receptor beta chain in context. Its antigen remains undetermined. Per-base quality was not reported, and no clone a single base away is much larger than it. The data stem from a study of cytomegalovirus exposure and HLA in healthy donors (dated by TCRdb to 2016 to 2017). A note on the overall study: According to an earlier analysis of a few hundred of the donors, some 180 million T cells yielded 90 million to 130 million unique TCR beta sequences and approximately 300 Gb of sequence data. About 300 gigabases of sequencing data and 80 million or so unique TCR sequences were included in an early release covering about 700 HLA-typed donors. The genetic ancestry cluster associated with self-reported Caucasian donors included over 80% of the roughly 360 genotyped donors. The study was designed to test whether signatures of past pathogen exposure could be identified by cataloging public T cell receptors. Using immunosequencing, the study profiled T cell repertoires from fewer than 700 subjects and related those repertoires to cytomegalovirus serostatus. Besides the first cohort of 666 subjects, a separate validation cohort made up of 120 different subjects was used. To predict cytomegalovirus infection status, the study combined high-throughput TCR immunosequencing, statistical association of individual TCRs with disease status, and machine learning. A later analysis re-examined previously published TCR beta repertoires from roughly 650 donors and added high-resolution HLA genotyping to investigate patterns of TCR occurrence. In the later analysis, no new phenotypic data were used to find candidate immune exposures; instead, reliance was placed on TCR beta sequences and their occurrence across donors. In an earlier analysis of 500 to 650 of the donors, high-throughput TCR beta sequencing was used to judge whether each TCR beta V gene segment behaved as functional or pseudogenic. Donor age, sex, ethnicity and CMV serostatus were collected together with the repertoire data. Genome-wide SNP genotypes for about 65% of the 666 donors were used in a later genetic analysis, which treated that subset as a discovery cohort. Every repertoire in the discovery cohort had been generated on one and the same sequencing platform. Both class I and class II loci were covered by HLA typing, at four-digit resolution. The number of donors typed differed by locus, with 629-630 for A, B, C, DRB1 and DQB1, more than 500 for DQA1, 600 to 610 for DPA1, and some 470 for DPB1. Roughly 5 DR-DQ haplotypes were handled as single units for association and clustering, since linkage in the cohort was strong. On average, about 240,000 unique TCR beta nucleotide sequences were sequenced per donor among about 400 genotyped donors of the cohort, with about 17% of those sequences being non-productive. The study at large found these results: Only TCR beta chains were sequenced in this cohort, and the absence of alpha or paired-chain data limited detectable features. In vitro tests confirmed that a few of the cytomegalovirus-associated TCR beta chains recognize cytomegalovirus antigens. A further reported finding was that TCR beta sequences accurately predicted the HLA-A and HLA-B alleles for most subjects in the first cohort. In a later genetic analysis, a missense DCLRE1C variant was associated with V-gene and J-gene trimming of TCR beta chains, and the association was replicated in an independent cohort. Strong co-occurrence of HLA alleles, especially DR and DQ, made assigning TCR associations to individual alleles difficult. A later analysis found that most CMV-associated TCR beta chains appeared HLA-restricted, with HLA associations seemingly driven largely by CMV exposure. A total of 150 to 200 TCR beta chains were listed by the study as associated with cytomegalovirus. In a later genetic analysis, fewer N-insertions in productive TCRs were reported among donors in an Asian-associated ancestry cluster than the approximately 670-donor mean. According to a later analysis, parvovirus B19, influenza, CMV and Epstein-Barr virus appeared linked to several top co-occurrence clusters. At a false discovery rate of 0.05, a later analysis linked approximately 18,000 TCR beta sequences to specific HLA alleles. HLA typing was unavailable for some donors at each locus, so association tests used only the typed subset. The authors suggested that the approach could potentially be generalized to other disease states and immunological phenotypes. In a later analysis, the rate of TCR association differed among HLA loci, with DRB1 alleles having the most associated TCRs and HLA-C alleles having the fewest. Approximately 18 rarely observed V segments, including chromosome 9 orphons, were excluded from the earlier analysis of several hundred of the donors because counts were too low. In a later analysis, HLA-associated TCR beta chains showed more clonal expansion and lower generation probabilities than non-associated chains that were equally common. Across donors, most TCR sequences were observed very rarely, whereas some public TCRs were present in many individuals. In both the original and validation cohorts, the classifier was reported to diagnose cytomegalovirus status with high specificity and sensitivity. CMV serostatus was the only immune exposure information available for the cohort. Presence/absence analyses assumed roughly uniform sequencing depth across donors, an assumption that may not hold. Broadly in line with IMGT annotations, most TCR beta V segments showed up in productive rearrangements about 87% or about 30% of the time in an earlier analysis of approximately 600 of the donors. A group of highly shared sequence variants was considered likely to be a technical artifact of the sequencing pipeline. Linkage disequilibrium might explain the correlated functional status among segregating V segments, but an unknown experimental factor could not be ruled out.

In total, just over 650 healthy bone marrow donors made up the cohort. Cohort members were all nominally healthy when sampled, although unrecorded immune exposures were likely present. The donor tested CMV seropositive and was one of the 289 seropositive cohort members. A peripheral blood sample was collected from each donor, and TCR beta sequencing was performed on peripheral blood mononuclear cells. The Qiagen DNeasy Blood Extraction Kit was used to extract genomic DNA from the blood cell samples. Library preparation used the immunoSEQ multiplex PCR assay. For the multiplex PCR, a mixture combining 60 forward primers for TCR Vbeta segments and 13 reverse primers for TCR Jbeta segments was used. The CDR3 region of rearranged TCR beta genes was amplified from genomic DNA with a multiplex PCR assay. Amplified TCR beta libraries were sequenced as 87-base-pair reads on the Illumina HiSeq System. In the authors' own workflow: A later analysis counted tens of millions of unique TCR beta chains across the 690 or so repertoires, and around 9.9 million of these chains were shared by at least two donors. Raw reads were error-corrected and collapsed into unique sequences with a nearest-neighbor algorithm that merged closely related sequences to remove PCR and sequencing errors. V, D and J gene segments were assigned by aligning CDR3 sequences to IMGT reference sequences. For a sequence to be retained, at least a six-nucleotide match to both a V gene segment and a J gene segment was required. A rearrangement was called productive if the CDR3 had no stop codons and remained in frame with V and J, and every other rearrangement was called non-productive. CDR3 was defined according to IMGT convention as the region running from the second conserved V-encoded cysteine to the conserved J-encoded phenylalanine. The earlier analysis of about 620 of the donors excluded sequences that lacked an unambiguous match to a single V gene segment. In an earlier analysis of some 590 of the donors, a V segment was called functional when productive rearrangements were above 56.7%, and segregating when the standard deviation between donors exceeded 5%. A statistical classification framework was built for diagnosing cytomegalovirus status from the catalog of TCR beta chain sequences. In a later analysis, V and J genes were assigned by comparing TCR nucleotide sequences against IMGT/GENE-DB human TR gene sequences. Using the TCRdist pipeline, a later analysis assigned CDR3 sequences along with most-parsimonious VDJ recombination scenarios. In a later analysis, every TCR beta chain was defined by the combination of its CDR3 amino acid sequence and its V-gene family, and reads without a unique V-gene family were dropped. In a later analysis, nearly 600 highly shared, low-generation-probability nucleotide sequences were removed to address suspected cross-contamination and a sequencing artifact. A later analysis calculated a clonal expansion index for each public chain from normalized within-repertoire ranks of inferred template counts. A later analysis computed generation probabilities with a VDJ recombination model fitted to out-of-frame rearrangements, and checked the results against IGoR. Hypergeometric tests were used in a later analysis to score TCR-TCR, TCR-HLA and TCR-CMV co-occurrence, with a repertoire-size bias correction applied to the TCR pairs. To estimate false discovery rates, a later analysis permuted the HLA or CMV assignments 20 times. A later analysis grouped co-occurring TCRs with DBSCAN, adding TCRdist sequence similarity when clustering within HLA-allele-positive subsets. Repertoires with fewer than 30,000 or more than 120,000 public chains were left out of co-occurrence clustering, as were about five repertoires with anomalous nucleotide sharing. Not all clones reach the TCRdb copy of this immuneACCESS table, which keeps in-frame sequences only. Checked studies attribute under half of the gap to unresolved V genes and leave the rest unexplained. That table supplies the V and J calls and clone size; D and trimming were determined from the DNA. This sample has 100,000 to 150,000 clones in its table, and 83% of those were observed once. The ten largest account for over 3% of the sample.

The sequenced sample was PBMCs. The clonotype originates from a woman aged 40 to 50 in good health and CMV-seropositive.

The DNA sequence is given as TGTGCCAGCAGTCCACGATCAGGTATCGCTGAAGCTTTCTTT. Its protein is CASSPRSGIAEAFF. The V gene is TRBV28 and the J gene is TRBJ1-1; the D segment cannot be called with confidence. The trim is 5 bases for V and 6 bases for J, with a gap of 16 bases between the germline ends. CDR1 and CDR2 were assigned from the germline V gene as MDHEN and SYDVKM. The CDR3, cysteine through phenylalanine, is 14 amino acids long. This entry keeps only the CDR3 DNA: 42 bases, framed from base 1.